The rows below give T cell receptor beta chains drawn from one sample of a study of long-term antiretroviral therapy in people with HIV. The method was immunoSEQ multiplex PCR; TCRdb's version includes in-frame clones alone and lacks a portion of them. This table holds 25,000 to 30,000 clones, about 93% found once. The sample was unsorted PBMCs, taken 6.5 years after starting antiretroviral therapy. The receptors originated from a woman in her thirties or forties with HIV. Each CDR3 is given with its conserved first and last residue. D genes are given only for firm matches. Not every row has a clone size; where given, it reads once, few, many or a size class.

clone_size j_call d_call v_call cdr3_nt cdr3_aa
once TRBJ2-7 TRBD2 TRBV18 TGTGCCAGCTCACCGGTTCGACTAGCGGTAACCTACGAGCAGTACTTC CASSPVRLAVTYEQYF
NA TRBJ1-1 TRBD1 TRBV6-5 TGTGCCAGCAGCCCGCAGGGGGGGATGAACACTGAAGCTTTCTTT CASSPQGGMNTEAFF
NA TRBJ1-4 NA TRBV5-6 TGTGCCAGCAGCCTCGACATCGGGGGGGCGGGTGAAAAACTGTTTTTT CASSLDIGGAGEKLFF
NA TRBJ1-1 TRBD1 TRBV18 TGTGCCAGCTCACCGGGACAGGGAAGGAACACTGAAGCTTTCTTT CASSPGQGRNTEAFF
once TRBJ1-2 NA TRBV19 TGTGCCAGTAGTATCCGGCGGGGGGGGTATGGCTACACCTTC CASSIRRGGYGYTF
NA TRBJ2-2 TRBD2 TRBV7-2 TGTGCCAGCAGCCCCTTAGCGGGGTCCACCCCCGGGGAGCTGTTTTTT CASSPLAGSTPGELFF
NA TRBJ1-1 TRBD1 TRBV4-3 TGCGCCAGCAGCCTCGGGACAGGGGGCCGGGGGACTGAAGCTTTCTTT CASSLGTGGRGTEAFF
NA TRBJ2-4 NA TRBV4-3 TGCGCCAGCAGCCAAGATCAGGGACATAACATTGGGGACATTCAGTACTTC CASSQDQGHNIGDIQYF
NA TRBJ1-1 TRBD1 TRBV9 TGTGCCAGCAGCGCAACAGGGGTATTCACTGAAGCTTTCTTT CASSATGVFTEAFF
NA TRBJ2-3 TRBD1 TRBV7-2 TGTGCCAGCAGCTCACCTGGATGGACAGGGGGGGGGATAGAGGATACGCAGTATTTT CASSSPGWTGGGIEDTQYF
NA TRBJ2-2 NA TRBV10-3 TGTGCCATAAAACCCACCGTCGGCGCCACCGGGGAGCTGTTTTTT CAIKPTVGATGELFF
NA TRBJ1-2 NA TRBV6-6 TGTGCCAGCAGTTACTGGGCAGGGCCGCTGGTCTATGGCTACACCTTC CASSYWAGPLVYGYTF
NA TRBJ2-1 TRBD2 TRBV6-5 TGTGCCAGCAGTTACGCTAGCGGGCCCAATGAGCAGTTCTTC CASSYASGPNEQFF
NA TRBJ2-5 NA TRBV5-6 TGTGCCAGCAGCTTGAAAACAGGGGAGACCCAGTACTTC CASSLKTGETQYF
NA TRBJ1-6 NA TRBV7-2 TGTGCCAGCAGCCCCGGGATGAGGTCACCCCTCCACTTT CASSPGMRSPLHF
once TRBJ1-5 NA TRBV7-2 TGTGCCAGCAGCTTAATAACAGGGCGACACAATCAGCCCCAGCATTTT CASSLITGRHNQPQHF
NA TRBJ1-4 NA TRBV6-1 TGTGCCAGCAGTGATATAGTGGCTAATGAAAAACTGTTTTTT CASSDIVANEKLFF
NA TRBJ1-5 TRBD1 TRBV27 TGTGCCAGCAAAAGTGCCGAGAGTACAGGGGTTCAGCCCCAGCATTTT CASKSAESTGVQPQHF
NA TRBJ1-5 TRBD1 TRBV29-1 TGCAGCGTCGTACTGAGGGGACAGCCTTCTAATCAGCCCCAGCATTTT CSVVLRGQPSNQPQHF
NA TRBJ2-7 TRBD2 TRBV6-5 TGTGCCAGCAGTTACAAGGGCGGGGGCTCCTACGAGCAGTACTTC CASSYKGGGSYEQYF
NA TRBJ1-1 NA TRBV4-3 TGCGCCAGCAGCCAGCCATGGGGGGGTTACACTGAAGCTTTCTTT CASSQPWGGYTEAFF
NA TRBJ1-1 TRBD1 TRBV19 TGTGCCAGTAGTACGACAGGGGCGCCGCGCACTGAAGCTTTCTTT CASSTTGAPRTEAFF
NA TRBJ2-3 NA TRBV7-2 TGTGCCAGCAGACTAAGTCTGACAGATACGCAGTATTTT CASRLSLTDTQYF
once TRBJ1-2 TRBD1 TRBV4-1 TGCGCCAGCAGCCCTGAGGGTAGGGACAGGGGTAACTATGGCTACACCTTC CASSPEGRDRGNYGYTF
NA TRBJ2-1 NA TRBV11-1 TGTGCCAGCAGCTTAGCCGGGAACAGAAATGAGCAGTTCTTC CASSLAGNRNEQFF
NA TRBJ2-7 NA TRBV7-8 TGTGCCAGCAGCTTAGGCCAGGGGCCCTCCTACGAGCAGTACTTC CASSLGQGPSYEQYF
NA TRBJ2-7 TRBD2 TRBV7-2 TGTGCCAGCAGAACGGTAGGAGGACTAGCCTACGAGCAGTACTTC CASRTVGGLAYEQYF
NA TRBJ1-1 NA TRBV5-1 TGCGCCAGCAGCTTGGTAGGTACGACAGCAACGAACACTGAAGCTTTCTTT CASSLVGTTATNTEAFF